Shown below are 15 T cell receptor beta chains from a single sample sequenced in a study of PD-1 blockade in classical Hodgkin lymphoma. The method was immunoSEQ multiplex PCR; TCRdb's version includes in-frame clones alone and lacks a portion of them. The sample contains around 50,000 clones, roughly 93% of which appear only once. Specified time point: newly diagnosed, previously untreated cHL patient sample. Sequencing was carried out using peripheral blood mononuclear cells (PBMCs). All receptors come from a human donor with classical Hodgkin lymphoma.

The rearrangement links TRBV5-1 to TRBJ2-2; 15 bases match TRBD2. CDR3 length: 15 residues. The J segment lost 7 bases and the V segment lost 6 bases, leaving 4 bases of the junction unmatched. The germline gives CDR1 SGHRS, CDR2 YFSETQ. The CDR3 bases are TGCGCCAGCACGGGACTAGCGGGAGGAGACGGGGAGCTGTTTTTT. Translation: CASTGLAGGDGELFF.

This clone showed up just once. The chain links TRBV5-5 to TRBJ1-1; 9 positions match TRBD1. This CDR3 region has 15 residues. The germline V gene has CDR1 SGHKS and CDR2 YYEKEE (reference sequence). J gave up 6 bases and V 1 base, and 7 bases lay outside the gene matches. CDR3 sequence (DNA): TGTGCCAGCAGCTTGAGCGGGACAGGGAGAGCTGAAGCTTTCTTT. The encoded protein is CASSLSGTGRAEAFF.

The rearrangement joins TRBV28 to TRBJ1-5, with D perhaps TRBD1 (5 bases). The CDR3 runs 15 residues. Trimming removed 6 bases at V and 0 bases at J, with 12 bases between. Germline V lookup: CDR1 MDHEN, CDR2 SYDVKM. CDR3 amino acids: CASRTQGNSNQPQHF. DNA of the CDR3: TGTGCCAGCAGAACCCAGGGCAATAGCAATCAGCCCCAGCATTTT.

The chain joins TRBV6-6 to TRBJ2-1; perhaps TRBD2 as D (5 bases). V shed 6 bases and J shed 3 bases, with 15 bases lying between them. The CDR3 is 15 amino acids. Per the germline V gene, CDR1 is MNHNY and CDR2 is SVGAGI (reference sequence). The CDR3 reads CASRAPRGHYNEQFF. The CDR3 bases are TGTGCCAGCAGAGCCCCTAGAGGGCACTACAATGAGCAGTTCTTC.

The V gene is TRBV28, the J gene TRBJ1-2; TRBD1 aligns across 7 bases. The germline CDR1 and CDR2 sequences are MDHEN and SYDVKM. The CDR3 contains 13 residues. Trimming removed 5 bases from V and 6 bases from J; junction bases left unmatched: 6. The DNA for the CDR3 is TGTGCCAGCAGTGAGACAGGGTGGGATGGCTACACCTTC. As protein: CASSETGWDGYTF.

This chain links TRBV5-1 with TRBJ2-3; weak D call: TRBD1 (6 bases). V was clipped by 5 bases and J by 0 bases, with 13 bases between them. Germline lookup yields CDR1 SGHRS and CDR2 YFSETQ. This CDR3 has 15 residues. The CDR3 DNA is TGCGCCAGCAGGGGGACATTACCTAGCACAGATACGCAGTATTTT. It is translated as CASRGTLPSTDTQYF.

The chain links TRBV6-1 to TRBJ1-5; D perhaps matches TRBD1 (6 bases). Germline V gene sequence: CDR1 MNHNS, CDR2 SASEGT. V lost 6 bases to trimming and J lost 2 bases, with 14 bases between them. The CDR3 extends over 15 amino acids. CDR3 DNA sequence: TGTGCCAGCAGGTGGGGGGCAGGGGGCAATCAGCCCCAGCATTTT. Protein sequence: CASRWGAGGNQPQHF.

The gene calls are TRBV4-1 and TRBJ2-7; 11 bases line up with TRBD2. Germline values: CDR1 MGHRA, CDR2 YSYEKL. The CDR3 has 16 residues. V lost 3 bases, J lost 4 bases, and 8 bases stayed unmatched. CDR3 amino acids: CASSQLSGRGTYEQYF. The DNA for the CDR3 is TGCGCCAGCAGCCAGCTTAGCGGGAGGGGTACATACGAGCAGTACTTC.

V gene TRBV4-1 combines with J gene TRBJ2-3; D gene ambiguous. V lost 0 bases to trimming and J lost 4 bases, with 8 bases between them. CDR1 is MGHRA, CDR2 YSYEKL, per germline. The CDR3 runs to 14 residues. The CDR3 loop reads CASSQDPTADTQYF. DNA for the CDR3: TGCGCCAGCAGCCAAGATCCCACGGCAGATACGCAGTATTTT.

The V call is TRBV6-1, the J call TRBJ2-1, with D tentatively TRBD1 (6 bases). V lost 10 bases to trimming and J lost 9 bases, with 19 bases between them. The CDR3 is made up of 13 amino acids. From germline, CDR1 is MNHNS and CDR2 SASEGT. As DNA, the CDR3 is TGTGCCATCAGGGGTCCTTCCGGCACTGAGCAGTTCTTC. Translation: CAIRGPSGTEQFF.

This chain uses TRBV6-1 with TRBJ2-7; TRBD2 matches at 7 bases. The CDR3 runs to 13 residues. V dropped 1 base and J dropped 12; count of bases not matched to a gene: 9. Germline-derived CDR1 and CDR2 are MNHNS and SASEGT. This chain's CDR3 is CASSEEPTSLLYV. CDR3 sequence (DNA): TGTGCCAGCAGTGAAGAGCCGACTAGCTTGCTGTACGTC.

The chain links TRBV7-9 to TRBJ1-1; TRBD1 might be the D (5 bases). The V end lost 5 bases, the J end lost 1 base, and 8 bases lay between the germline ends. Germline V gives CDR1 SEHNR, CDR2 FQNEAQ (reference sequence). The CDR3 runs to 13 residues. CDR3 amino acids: CASSQGRNTEAFF. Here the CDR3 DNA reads TGTGCCAGCAGCCAGGGACGGAACACTGAAGCTTTCTTT.

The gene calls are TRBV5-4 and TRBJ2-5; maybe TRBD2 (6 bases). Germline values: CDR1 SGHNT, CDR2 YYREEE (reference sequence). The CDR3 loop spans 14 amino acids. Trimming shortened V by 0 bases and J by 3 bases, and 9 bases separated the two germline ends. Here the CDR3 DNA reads TGTGCCAGCAGCTTGGGACCGGGGGAAGAGACCCAGTACTTC. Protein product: CASSLGPGEETQYF.

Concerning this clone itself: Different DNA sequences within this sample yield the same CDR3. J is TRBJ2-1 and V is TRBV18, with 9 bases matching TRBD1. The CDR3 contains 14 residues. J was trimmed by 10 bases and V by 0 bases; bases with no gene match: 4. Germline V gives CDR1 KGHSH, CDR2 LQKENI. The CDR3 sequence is CASSPPGQGQEQFF. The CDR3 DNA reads TGTGCCAGCTCACCACCGGGACAGGGTCAGGAGCAGTTCTTC.

CDR3 sequence: CAIKRTENTGELFF. Written as DNA, the CDR3 is TGTGCCATCAAACGGACAGAAAACACCGGGGAGCTGTTTTTT. This rearrangement joins TRBV10-3 to TRBJ2-2; a weak D match, TRBD1 (6 bases). Per the germline V gene, CDR1 is ENHRY and CDR2 is SYGVKD. Trimming shortened V by 7 bases and J by 2 bases, and 11 bases separated the two germline ends. The CDR3 is 14 residues long.